The entry below gives a single T cell receptor beta chain sequence along with its context. This clone showed up many times. The target of this receptor is not known. The record has no base qualities; no much larger clone is one base away. Before undergoing thyroid surgery, none of the patients had been given any kind of treatment. Using T-cell receptor beta sequencing, the researchers looked back retrospectively at clinical samples from patients, gathered between the early 2010s and the late 2010s. The library relied on PCR. Data came from an Illumina HiSeq 4000. High-throughput sequencing was used to profile the CDR3 region of the TCR beta-chain in every patient. Regarding the original processing steps: CDR3 differences across clinicopathological groups were used to build a classifier for discriminating distant-metastatic papillary thyroid cancer patients. Repertoire diversity was assessed with the Shannon index, and tumor-blood repertoire similarity with the Morisita-Horn index. TCRdb reprocessed the public reads (quality trimming at Q25 with fastp, clone calling with MiXCR) and kept in-frame beta chains. The V and J calls were determined by TCRdb, not by the authors. Within this sample are about 16,000 clones, with 33% of them counted one time only. The ten largest account for roughly 13% of the sample.

This entry belongs to a study of metastatic and nonmetastatic thyroid tumors (dated by TCRdb to 2020 to 2021). In the study overall: Repertoires from peripheral blood and from tumor or nodule tissue samples of malignant and benign thyroid patients were compared.

Here is what the overall study found, with its caveats: In both blood and tumor samples, TCR beta diversity was reported to be significantly higher in malignant tumors than in benign nodules.

The CDR3, from cysteine to phenylalanine, totals 15 residues. Only CDR3 DNA remains: 45 bases, in frame from the first base. Trimming leaves V shorter by 6 bases and J shorter by 6 bases, with the junction holding 7 bases beyond the gene matches. This chain joins TRBV12-3 or TRBV12-4 to TRBJ2-1; TRBD1 aligns with 11 central bases. Sequencing was performed on tumor tissue. The source of this sequence is a male donor with papillary thyroid cancer or a benign thyroid nodule (not recorded which). Some clones in this sample may be carry-over from other donors' samples. The nucleotide sequence reads TGTGCCAGCAGCACCAGGGGACAGGGGGGCAATGAGCAGTTCTTC. Its protein product is CASSTRGQGGNEQFF.